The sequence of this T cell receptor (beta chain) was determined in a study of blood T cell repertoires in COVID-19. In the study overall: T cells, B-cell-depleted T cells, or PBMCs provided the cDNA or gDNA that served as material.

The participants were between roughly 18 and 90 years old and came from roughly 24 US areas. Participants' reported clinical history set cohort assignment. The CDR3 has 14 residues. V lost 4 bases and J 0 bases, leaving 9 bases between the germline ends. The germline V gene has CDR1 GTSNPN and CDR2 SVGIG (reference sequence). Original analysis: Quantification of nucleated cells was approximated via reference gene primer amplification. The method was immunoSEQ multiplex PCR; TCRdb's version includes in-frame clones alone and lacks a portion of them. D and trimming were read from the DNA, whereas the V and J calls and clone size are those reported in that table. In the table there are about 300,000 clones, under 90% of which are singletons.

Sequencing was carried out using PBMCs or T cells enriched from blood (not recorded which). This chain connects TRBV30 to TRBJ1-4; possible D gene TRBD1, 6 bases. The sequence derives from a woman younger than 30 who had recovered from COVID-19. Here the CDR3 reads CAWTTGTTNEKLFF. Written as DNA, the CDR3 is TGTGCCTGGACCACAGGGACAACTAATGAAAAACTGTTTTTT.